A single sample is the source of the 32 T cell receptor beta chains below, sequenced in a study of blood T cells in healthy people across ages. Next came a second PCR, run for roughly 6 to 11 cycles, which used a sample-barcoded 5' primer along with a J-beta primer mix. In TCRdb, the 5' RACE reads were re-called with MiXCR into one record per CDR3 protein. The table has just under 900,000 distinct CDR3 sequences, 29% seen once; the top ten hold 17%. Sequenced input: blood. The receptors shown here come from a woman of 80 years or more in good health.

The rearrangement joins TRBV6-2 or TRBV6-3 to TRBJ1-2, with TRBD1 identical over 7 bases. The germline CDR1 and CDR2 sequences are MNHEY and SVGEGT. J gave up 8 bases and V 6 bases, and 9 bases lay outside the gene matches. The CDR3 consists of 13 residues. The DNA for the CDR3 is TGTGCCAGCAGCAAGACAGGGAGCGAAGGCTACACCTTC. It specifies CASSKTGSEGYTF.

A few counts support this clonotype. V usage is TRBV7-2 and J usage is TRBJ1-3; 7 nucleotides match TRBD1. CDR3 length: 16 amino acids. J gave up 0 bases and V 5 bases, and 7 bases lay outside the gene matches. Germline CDR1 and CDR2: SGHTA and FQGNSA. The CDR3: CASSARRTGSGNTIYF. In DNA, the CDR3 is TGTGCCAGCAGCGCCCGGAGGACAGGCTCTGGAAACACCATATATTTT. The full variable domain, with the rest looked up from reference TRBV7-2 and TRBJ1-3, is GAGVSQSPSNKVTEKGKDVELRCDPISGHTALYWYRQSLGQGLEFLIYFQGNSAPDKSGLPSDRFSAERTGGSVSTLTIQRTQQEDSAVYLCASSARRTGSGNTIYFGEGSWLTVV.

In this sample, this clonotype turned up many times. The chain joins TRBV11-2 to TRBJ1-2; 8 positions match TRBD1. CDR3 length: 15 residues. J lost 3 bases, V lost 1 base, and 4 bases had no gene match. Germline-derived CDR1 and CDR2 are SGHAT and FQNNGV. The CDR3 DNA is TGTGCCAGCAGCTTAGGGTACAGGGGGGACTATGGCTACACCTTC. Translated: CASSLGYRGDYGYTF.

A remark on this clonotype: A much larger clone lies one base from this, so it may be a read error. The CDR3 DNA sequence: TGTGCCTGGAAATATGGGCAGGGCTATGGCTACACCTTC. It translates to CAWKYGQGYGYTF. The chain carries TRBV30 and TRBJ1-2; a weak D match, TRBD1 (5 bases). CDR1 is GTSNPN, CDR2 SVGIG, per germline (reference sequence). The V end was cut by 4 bases, the J end by 4 bases, with 13 bases between. This CDR3 spans 13 amino acids.

The rearrangement links TRBV5-1 to TRBJ1-2, with TRBD1 matching over 8 bases. Germline CDR1 reads SGHRS; CDR2 reads YFSETQ. This CDR3 spans 16 amino acids. With 0 bases clipped from V and 6 bases from J, the junction kept 10 bases outside the gene matches. The CDR3 is CASSLAGKQGAHGYTF. The CDR3 bases are TGCGCCAGCAGCTTGGCAGGGAAGCAGGGGGCTCATGGCTACACCTTC.

This clonotype was seen at least ten times. The J gene is TRBJ2-1, the V gene TRBV2, with D possibly matching TRBD2 (6 bases). Germline assignment: CDR1 SNHLY and CDR2 FYNNEI. The CDR3 has 12 amino acids. V gave up 0 bases and J gave up 9 bases, with 6 bases separating them. CDR3 DNA sequence: TGTGCCAGCAGTGAAGCGGGAGGTGAGCAGTTCTTC. It is translated as CASSEAGGEQFF. The variable domain in full, completed from reference TRBV2 and TRBJ2-1, reads EPEVTQTPSHQVTQMGQEVILRCVPISNHLYFYWYRQILGQKVEFLVSFYNNEISEKSEIFDDQFSVERPDGSNFTLKIRSTKLEDSAMYFCASSEAGGEQFFGPGTRLTVL.

This clonotype has a handful of counts. V usage is TRBV11-2 and J usage is TRBJ2-7; D remains unclear. Per the germline V gene, CDR1 is SGHAT and CDR2 is FQNNGV. V lost 2 bases to trimming and J lost 7 bases, with 18 bases between them. The CDR3 has 15 amino acids. CDR3 DNA: TGTGCCAGCAGCTTATACCTTCCGGTTTCCAATGAGCAGTACTTC. It yields the protein CASSLYLPVSNEQYF.

This clonotype was observed a handful of times. The rearrangement links TRBV20-1 to TRBJ1-3; D might be TRBD1 (6 bases). V was shortened by 6 bases and J by 4 bases, with 16 bases between the two germline ends. The CDR3 has 14 residues. Per the germline V gene, CDR1 is DFQATT and CDR2 is SNEGSKA (reference sequence). In DNA form, the CDR3 reads TGCAGTGCAAAAGGGGGGGGTACAGGAAACACCATATATTTT. As protein: CSAKGGGTGNTIYF.

DNA for the CDR3: TGTGCCAGCAGCCCCGGGTGGCTAGGTCGGGGCTACAATGAGCAGTTCTTC. This gives the protein CASSPGWLGRGYNEQFF. This rearrangement joins TRBV5-6 to TRBJ2-1; a weak D match, TRBD2 (5 bases). The V gene lost 4 bases and the J gene lost 3 bases, with 20 bases spanning the gap. The CDR3 consists of 17 residues. CDR1 SGHDT and CDR2 YYEEEE come from the germline V gene.

V gene TRBV5-1 combines with J gene TRBJ2-1; the D call may be TRBD1 or TRBD2 (5 bases each). The CDR3 is 19 residues long. Per germline, CDR1 SGHRS and CDR2 YFSETQ. V was trimmed by 1 base and J by 8 bases, leaving 28 bases between them. The CDR3 nucleotides are TGCGCCAGCAGCTTGTTCGGGGTCCAGTGGACACAAATCCTCCATGAGCAGTTCTTC. Translated: CASSLFGVQWTQILHEQFF.

This clonotype was counted at least ten times. This CDR3 is CAISEFLEQETQYF. CDR3 DNA sequence: TGTGCCATCAGTGAGTTTTTGGAGCAAGAGACCCAGTACTTC. V and J are TRBV10-3 and TRBJ2-5; no clear D. The CDR3 sequence is 14 residues long. Germline V gene lookup returns CDR1 ENHRY and CDR2 SYGVKD. Trimming removed 1 base at V and 2 bases at J, with 8 bases between.

This clonotype was recorded many times. This chain links TRBV20-1 with TRBJ2-3; D remains unclear. This CDR3 contains 14 residues. V lost 0 bases to trimming and J lost 2 bases, with 9 bases between them. CDR1 and CDR2 (germline): DFQATT, SNEGSKA (reference sequence). The CDR3 nucleotides read TGCAGTGCTAGAGAACTACCTCACACAGATACGCAGTATTTT. It translates to CSARELPHTDTQYF.

This clonotype was picked up many times. The rearrangement uses TRBV4-3 and TRBJ2-1, with D maybe TRBD1 (5 bases). V was cut by 0 bases and J by 0 bases, with 9 bases left in between. The CDR3 has 16 residues. The germline CDR1 and CDR2 sequences are LGHNA and YSLEER. The CDR3 loop reads CASSQDAGPSYNEQFF. The DNA for the CDR3 is TGCGCCAGCAGCCAAGATGCAGGGCCCTCCTACAATGAGCAGTTCTTC.

In its sample, this clonotype was seen many times. A much larger clone differs from this one at a single base, so this may be a read error. The chain is built from TRBV6-2 or TRBV6-3 and TRBJ2-7, with 10 bases lining up with TRBD1. Germline loops: CDR1 MNHEY, CDR2 SVGEGT. This CDR3 has 14 residues. After removal of 6 bases from V and 3 bases from J, the junction contained 5 bases not matched to a gene. CDR3 nucleotide sequence: TGTGCCAGCAGCCGTGGACAGGGGGGCTACGAGCAGTACTTC. As protein: CASSRGQGGYEQYF.

This clonotype has a count of ten or more. V and J are TRBV20-1 and TRBJ1-1; D is undetermined. Per the germline V gene, CDR1 is DFQATT and CDR2 is SNEGSKA (reference sequence). The CDR3 sequence is 11 residues long. V was shortened by 3 bases and J by 3 bases, with 5 bases between the two germline ends. DNA for the CDR3: TGCAGTGCTAGTGGCTACACTGAAGCTTTCTTT. Translated: CSASGYTEAFF.

This chain links TRBV27 with TRBJ2-6; D call uncertain. This CDR3 region has 13 residues. CDR1 is MNHEY, CDR2 SMNVEV, per germline (reference sequence). The CDR3 DNA is TGTGTCAGTAAGAGCTCTGGGGCCAACGTCCTGACTTTC. Amino acid sequence: CVSKSSGANVLTF.

The gene calls are TRBV7-9 and TRBJ1-2, with unresolved D. V was shortened by 5 bases and J by 7 bases, with 11 bases between the two germline ends. CDR1 and CDR2 from the germline V gene are SEHNR and FQNEAQ (reference sequence). The CDR3 runs to 12 residues. The CDR3, as DNA: TGTGCCAGCAGCCGCACGGATTCTGGCTACACCTTC. Protein: CASSRTDSGYTF.

This chain joins TRBV29-1 and TRBJ2-5; TRBD1 might be the D (7 bases). This CDR3 spans 15 amino acids. V gave up 0 bases and J gave up 4 bases, with 15 bases separating them. CDR1 and CDR2 (germline): SQVTM, ANQGSEA. CDR3: CSVEDRGAGTETQYF. The CDR3 coding sequence is TGCAGCGTTGAAGACAGGGGGGCAGGGACAGAGACCCAGTACTTC.

The table lists this clonotype with many counts. The chain carries TRBV27 and TRBJ1-2; tentatively, D is TRBD1 (6 bases). CDR3 length equals 15 residues. V dropped 5 bases and J dropped 4 bases, with 17 bases sitting between them. The germline CDR1 and CDR2 sequences are MNHEY and SMNVEV (reference sequence). In DNA, the CDR3 is TGTGCCAGCAGTCGGTCAGGGGTCAGCATCTATGGCTACACCTTC. Amino acid sequence: CASSRSGVSIYGYTF.

This clonotype was seen more than once but under ten times. The chain carries TRBV4-3 and TRBJ1-6; no firm D call. Deletions cut 0 bases from V and 10 bases from J, with 10 bases between. Germline CDR1 is LGHNA and CDR2 is YSLEER. The CDR3 covers 14 residues. The CDR3 sequence: CASSQESPSSPLHF. The DNA of the CDR3 is TGCGCCAGCAGCCAAGAATCCCCATCCTCACCCCTCCACTTT.

The table lists this clonotype with many counts. The chain uses TRBV5-1 and TRBJ2-7; D might be TRBD1 (5 bases). CDR3 size: 13 residues. Germline loops: CDR1 SGHRS, CDR2 YFSETQ. Between the trimmed V and J ends, which lost 0 bases and 2 bases, there was a span of 6 bases. The CDR3 reads CASSLVTAYEQYF. The CDR3 nucleotides read TGCGCCAGCAGCTTGGTGACAGCCTACGAGCAGTACTTC. Filled out from reference TRBV5-1 and TRBJ2-7, the complete variable domain reads KAGVTQTPRYLIKTRGQQVTLSCSPISGHRSVSWYQQTPGQGLQFLFEYFSETQRNKGNFPGRFSGRQFSNSRSEMNVSTLELGDSALYLCASSLVTAYEQYFGPGTRLTVT.

This clonotype was seen just once. The V and J genes are TRBV9 and TRBJ2-2; 8 nucleotides agree with TRBD2. The V and J ends lost 1 base and 1 base, in that order; junction bases with no gene match: 6. The CDR3 consists of 17 residues. Per germline, CDR1 SGDLS and CDR2 YYNGEE. CDR3 protein: CASSVSQGLVNTGELFF. CDR3 DNA: TGTGCCAGCAGCGTATCGCAGGGACTAGTGAACACCGGGGAGCTGTTTTTT. Supplemented by reference TRBV9 and TRBJ2-2, the full variable domain reads DSGVTQTPKHLITATGQRVTLRCSPRSGDLSVYWYQQSLDQGLQFLIQYYNGEERAKGNILERFSAQQFPDLHSELNLSSLELGDSALYFCASSVSQGLVNTGELFFGEGSRLTVL.

V and J are TRBV11-3 and TRBJ2-3; D is perhaps TRBD1 (6 bases). V dropped 4 bases and J dropped 0 bases, with 8 bases sitting between them. The CDR3 extends over 14 amino acids. CDR1 and CDR2 from the germline V gene are SGHNT and YENEEA. The CDR3 region is CASSWTASTDTQYF. CDR3 DNA: TGTGCCAGCAGCTGGACAGCTAGCACAGATACGCAGTATTTT.

As for this clonotype: A read error may be the cause here, since a much bigger clone is one base away. The chain carries TRBV18 and TRBJ1-5, with 10 bases fitting TRBD1. CDR3 size: 15 residues. The germline CDR1 and CDR2 sequences are KGHSH and LQKENI. CDR3 DNA sequence: TGTGCCAGCTCAACGGGACAGGGGAGCAGTCAGCCCCAGCATTTT. Its protein product is CASSTGQGSSQPQHF.

The chain combines TRBV12-3 or TRBV12-4 with TRBJ2-5; TRBD1 aligns across 10 bases. The CDR3 is 15 amino acids. Unmatched junction bases numbered 4, after V lost 5 bases and J lost 1 base. The chain's CDR3 is CASSKRTGGQETQYF. The CDR3, as DNA: TGTGCCAGCAGTAAACGGACAGGGGGCCAAGAGACCCAGTACTTC.

This clonotype was counted many times. The chain couples TRBV6-5 to TRBJ2-7, with D uncertain. Between the trimmed V and J ends, which lost 6 bases and 0 bases, there was a span of 9 bases. The CDR3 spans 13 residues. Germline V CDR1 and CDR2: MNHEY, SVGAGI. CDR3 sequence reads: CASSPALSYEQYF. The CDR3 DNA is TGTGCCAGCAGCCCTGCGCTCTCCTACGAGCAGTACTTC.

The CDR3 DNA follows: TGTGCCAGCATCCTGGACCCCTACAATGAGCAGTTCTTC. Translating it yields CASILDPYNEQFF. V usage is TRBV7-2 and J usage is TRBJ2-1; D gene uncertain. CDR3 length equals 13 residues. Trimming took off 7 bases at V and 2 bases at J, with 9 bases between the two ends. Germline assignment: CDR1 SGHTA and CDR2 FQGNSA. Looking up the rest from reference TRBV7-2 and TRBJ2-1 gives the full variable domain: GAGVSQSPSNKVTEKGKDVELRCDPISGHTALYWYRQSLGQGLEFLIYFQGNSAPDKSGLPSDRFSAERTGGSVSTLTIQRTQQEDSAVYLCASILDPYNEQFFGPGTRLTVL.

The sample holds many counts of this clonotype. The chain recombines TRBV28 with TRBJ2-7; maybe TRBD1 (6 bases). This CDR3 has 15 residues. Trimming took 5 bases from V and 2 from J, leaving 16 bases between them. Per germline, CDR1 MDHEN and CDR2 SYDVKM. The CDR3 region has the DNA TGTGCCAGCAGTCCCCGGGACACCCGAACCTACGAGCAGTACTTC. Residues: CASSPRDTRTYEQYF.

The chain joins TRBV9 to TRBJ1-5, with D possibly TRBD1 on 6 matching bases. Germline V gene sequence: CDR1 SGDLS, CDR2 YYNGEE. CDR3 size: 16 residues. The V gene lost 2 bases and the J gene lost 6 bases, with 18 bases spanning the gap. CDR3 loop: CASSVGQGHVGQPQHF. As DNA, the CDR3 is TGTGCCAGCAGCGTGGGCCAGGGGCATGTTGGTCAGCCCCAGCATTTT.

The rearrangement uses TRBV6-2 or TRBV6-3 and TRBJ2-1; D gene uncertain. Trimming stripped 7 bases from V and 5 bases from J, with 21 bases between. The germline CDR1 and CDR2 sequences are MNHEY and SVGEGT. The CDR3 runs to 16 residues. As DNA, the CDR3 is TGTGCCAGCAACACCATCAGGTGGGCTAATAACAATGAGCAGTTCTTC. It specifies CASNTIRWANNNEQFF.

In its sample, this clonotype was seen many times. V usage is TRBV6-6 and J usage is TRBJ1-5; TRBD1 is a possible D gene (6 bases). CDR1 is MNHNY and CDR2 is SVGAGI in the germline V gene (reference sequence). The CDR3 extends over 15 amino acids. The germline V and J ends were trimmed by 0 bases and 0 bases, with 6 bases remaining between them. CDR3 DNA sequence: TGTGCCAGCAGTTACTCACAGGGTAGCAATCAGCCCCAGCATTTT. Translated, it gives CASSYSQGSNQPQHF.

This clonotype was picked up a small number of times. The CDR3, as DNA: TGTGCCAGCAGATCTAGCGGGCGCCTCGAGCAGTACTTC. Translating gives CASRSSGRLEQYF. The chain uses TRBV3-1 and TRBJ2-7; 8 bases fit TRBD2. CDR1 is LGHDT, CDR2 YNNKEL, per germline (reference sequence). The length of the CDR3 is 13 residues. Losses at the gene ends were 6 bases for V and 6 bases for J; bases not matched to a gene: 7.